This T cell receptor beta chain was identified during a study of T cell repertoires in cytomegalovirus infection. Background on the study: In public TCR beta signatures, there were indications of both CMV infection and matching HLA type.

One entry per CDR3 protein results from TCRdb running MiXCR on the reads. The sample holds over 150,000 distinct CDR3 sequences; about 15% are singletons and the top ten take roughly 24%. Comments on this clonotype: Its antigen is unidentified.

The germline V gene has CDR1 SGHNT and CDR2 YENEEA. The CDR3 totals 15 residues. Trimming shortened V by 5 bases and J by 1 base, and 12 bases separated the two germline ends. Findings of the study overall: Based on cumulative public TCR beta family frequency, carriers of CMV plus the relevant HLA were identified.

This TCR came from a human donor in good health (CMV status not recorded). Some clones in this sample may be carry-over from other donors' samples. Material for sequencing was CD8+ T cells from PBMCs. The chain employs TRBV11-3 and TRBJ2-1, with D possibly being TRBD1 (6 bases). The CDR3 sequence: CASSVGHLSYNEQFF. The CDR3 DNA reads TGTGCCAGCAGCGTGGGACATTTATCCTACAATGAGCAGTTCTTC.